The sequence of this T cell receptor (beta chain) was determined in a study of CD8 T cells in ankylosing spondylitis. V was trimmed by 8 bases and J by 1 base, leaving 5 bases between them. CDR1 is SNHLY and CDR2 is FYNNEI in the germline V gene. The CDR3 is 11 residues long. Quantitative 5'-RACE with molecular barcodes was used to make the TCR beta libraries. TCRdb analysed the 5' RACE reads with MiXCR anew, one entry per CDR3 protein. The sample shows 30,000 to 45,000 distinct CDR3 sequences, 13% of them seen only once. The sequencing sample was made of synovial fluid, either unsorted or a sorted T cell fraction (not recorded which). This chain links TRBV2 with TRBJ2-5; the D is unclear. This sequence was found in a male donor with ankylosing spondylitis. CDR3 nucleotides: TGTGCCAGCGCTCTCCAAGAGACCCAGTACTTC. Residues: CASALQETQYF.